The clone carrying this T cell receptor (beta chain) was recorded a few times. Being one base from a much bigger clone, this may be a read error. This specimen includes other DNA sequences encoding the same CDR3. This specimen comes from a study of metastatic and nonmetastatic thyroid tumors. Via MiXCR, TCRdb re-called the PCR reads. The table has about 82,000 clones, around an eighth seen once; the top ten hold around 9%. The germline V gene encodes CDR1 SGHNT and CDR2 YENEEA. CDR3 length: 14 residues. Trimming cost V 3 bases and J 0 bases, with 8 bases left between them. Thyroid surgery had not been preceded by any treatment in any patient.

The V gene is TRBV11-3, the J gene TRBJ1-1; no clear D gene. The sequenced sample was tumor tissue. The clonotype comes from a female donor with papillary thyroid cancer or a benign thyroid nodule (not recorded which). Some clones in this sample may be carry-over from other donors' samples. Here the CDR3 reads CASSLSGVNTEAFF. DNA for the CDR3: TGTGCCAGCAGCTTGAGTGGGGTGAACACTGAAGCTTTCTTT.